The present TCR beta chain was sequenced within a study of blood T cell repertoires in COVID-19. In this sample, this clone turned up a few times. Sequencing used immunoSEQ multiplex PCR; TCRdb keeps in-frame clones, though not all of them. The sample shows around 200,000 clones, more than 70% of them seen only once. The sequence came from a middle-aged man with acute COVID-19. The material sequenced was PBMCs or T cells enriched from blood (not recorded which).

The CDR3 nucleotides read TGTGCCAGCAGCGCAGGCTACAACTATGGCTACACCTTC. Translating gives CASSAGYNYGYTF. The chain combines TRBV11-1 with TRBJ1-2; D unclear. Trimming took off 5 bases at V and 2 bases at J, with 9 bases between the two ends. The V gene's germline CDR1 is SGHAT and CDR2 FQDESV (reference sequence). The CDR3 has 13 amino acids. Supplemented by reference TRBV11-1 and TRBJ1-2, the full variable domain reads EAEVAQSPRYKITEKSQAVAFWCDPISGHATLYWYRQILGQGPELLVQFQDESVVDDSQLPKDRFSAERLKGVDSTLKIQPAELGDSAMYLCASSAGYNYGYTFGSGTRLTVV.